One T cell receptor (beta chain) is described in this entry. This clone was counted a few times. Its cognate antigen has yet to be identified. Base qualities are not at hand, and no much larger clone is one base apart. Other nucleotide sequences from this sample produce the same CDR3. The immunoSEQ Assay was the method used to sequence TCRbeta CDR3 regions. After extraction, genomic DNA underwent amplification by bias-controlled multiplex PCR, followed by high-throughput sequencing. Processing in the source paper ran as follows. To quantify the absolute abundance of every unique TCRbeta CDR3 region, sequences were collapsed and filtered. Usable DNA was measured by amplifying reference genes present in all nucleated cells, and TCRbeta template counts were normalized to that usable DNA to estimate T cell fraction. Repertoire TCRs were annotated as SARS-CoV-2-specific by exact matching of V gene, CDR3 amino acid sequence and J gene to a known reactive TCR set. MIRA supplied the reference SARS-CoV-2 TCR set, which was filtered for enrichment in COVID-19-positive ImmuneCODE repertoires so that public or cross-reactive TCRs were removed. Using the MIRA antigens, annotated TCRs were further analysed by specific ORF or by position within an ORF. Breadth was defined as annotated unique rearrangements over total unique productive rearrangements; depth was the summed frequency of those rearrangements. Group comparisons of TCR breadth used two-sided Wilcoxon rank-sum tests. Drawn from immuneACCESS, this table holds only the in-frame rearrangements with V and J called that TCRdb kept. Clones are partly lost; checked studies trace under half to an unresolved V gene and leave the rest unexplained. V, J and clone size are those of that table, while D and trimming were read from the DNA. A total of 300,000 to 400,000 clones appear in this sample, 86% of them only once. Roughly 2.1% of the sample comes from the top ten.

These data are taken from a study of Ad26.COV2.S vaccination and SARS-CoV-2 variants (dated by TCRdb to the early 2020s). Describing the broader study: Vaccine-arm donors were drawn from COV1001, a multicentre, randomized, double-blind, placebo-controlled phase I-IIa trial of Ad26.COV2.S in healthy adults. Blinding of investigators to trial group allocation was maintained during experiments and outcome assessment. Trial participants were randomized into five groups of five: low-dose or high-dose Ad26.COV2.S given once or twice, or placebo on both occasions. A total of approximately 30 samples were included in the TCR-sequenced set, comprising about 20 Ad26.COV2.S vaccine recipients, 5 placebo recipients and 8 SARS-CoV-2 convalescent individuals. Ad26.COV2.S was given intramuscularly at 5x10^10 or 1x10^11 viral particles, as a single shot or as two shots 56 days apart. TCRbeta repertoire sequencing served as the tool for gauging how specific and how broad the SARS-CoV-2-reactive T cell receptors were following Ad26.COV2.S vaccination. General study outcomes and caveats: Comparing responses between vaccine doses or regimens was not something the study was powered to do. Vaccine and placebo recipients had comparable non-spike TCR breadth, which fits with the vaccine containing only spike. It was noted by the authors that total T cell responses may have been underestimated by the TCR breadth and depth analyses. Spike-specific TCR breadth was higher in Ad26.COV2.S recipients than in placebo recipients (P = 0.0014). Substantial breadth of spike-specific CD8+ and CD4+ T cell responses was reported after vaccination.

Trimming removed 5 bases from V and 3 bases from J, leaving 4 bases between the germline ends. Looking up the germline V gene yields CDR1 SGHVS and CDR2 FQNEAQ. The CDR3 holds 12 amino acids from the cysteine to the phenylalanine. Kept here is only the CDR3 DNA, which spans 36 bases and is read in frame from base 1. According to the study, the label for this sample's treatment or condition signals: some 19 received Ad26.COV2.S at low or high dose, single or two shots; about 5 received placebo; per-sample allocation not given. For vaccine and placebo recipients, repertoires were sequenced using samples collected on day 63 after the first injection. Cohort 1b enrolled some 25 adults aged 18-55 years at a single site in Boston, USA, between 29 July and 7 August 2020. As a vaccine, Ad26.COV2.S was a replication-incompetent adenovirus type 26 vector that expressed a prefusion-stabilized SARS-CoV-2 spike protein derived from the original Wuhan strain.

Rearrangement joined TRBV7-8 to TRBJ2-2; no D gene is confidently identified. Material: peripheral blood, obtained in a trial of Ad26.COV2.S vaccine versus placebo. The sequence came from a person aged 18 to 65 who received the Ad26.COV2.S COVID-19 vaccine or a placebo. The CDR3 region reads CASSPYTGELFF. The bases read TGTGCCAGCAGCCCTTACACCGGGGAGCTGTTTTTT.